This T cell receptor (beta chain) was identified in a study of beta chain features in type 1 diabetes. Comment on this clone: Its antigen is undetermined.

The length of the CDR3 is 13 residues. The V gene lost 2 bases and the J gene lost 3 bases, with 8 bases spanning the gap. Looked up from germline, CDR1 is PRHDT and CDR2 is FYEKMQ (reference sequence). The authors reverse transcribed all of the isolated RNA, so sequencing captured expressed TCRB transcripts. Data came from immunoSEQ multiplex PCR; TCRdb stores just in-frame clones and leaves some out. The sample includes about 27,000 clones, roughly 56% of them seen just once. Study-wide points: A potential PCR bias toward shorter templates would be equal in patient and control samples. TCRB CDR3 length was moderately but significantly reduced in all four CD4+ subsets of Type 1 diabetes patients.

The rearrangement uses TRBV13 and TRBJ2-7; D remains unclear. The specimen sequenced was Tregs from blood. This clonotype originated in a woman in her late teens or twenties with type 1 diabetes. The CDR3 DNA reads TGTGCCAGCAGCTTACGCCAGCGCTACGAGCAGTACTTC. It is translated as CASSLRQRYEQYF.